The subject of this entry is one T cell receptor beta chain. This record comes from a study of OX40 agonist ivuxolimab in advanced cancers. The method was immunoSEQ multiplex PCR; TCRdb's version includes in-frame clones alone and lacks a portion of them. The sample includes over 50,000 clones, about four fifths of them seen just once. This CDR3 has 16 residues. From germline, CDR1 is SGHNT and CDR2 YYREEE (reference sequence). This TCR was recovered from an adult with an advanced solid tumor such as melanoma, head and neck, liver or kidney cancer. This chain uses TRBV5-4 with TRBJ2-5, with a possible D match to TRBD1 (5 bases). The tail of the sequence fits TRBJ2-7 better, so the J call may be wrong. Here the sequenced sample was CD4+ or CD8+ T cells sorted from blood, taken in a trial of the OX40 agonist ivuxolimab. As DNA, the CDR3 is TGTGCCAGCAGCTTGTGGGAAGACAGACCCATATACGAGCAGTACTTC. It encodes CASSLWEDRPIYEQYF.